This T cell receptor (beta chain) was profiled in a study of blood T cell repertoires in COVID-19. Background on the study: T cells, B-cell-depleted T cells, or PBMCs provided the cDNA or gDNA that served as material.

Here immunoSEQ multiplex PCR was the method, and the copy in TCRdb shows in-frame clones only, minus some. The profile covers tens of thousands of clones, with around four fifths appearing a single time and roughly 3.9% taken by the ten largest. Germline V gene sequence: CDR1 MGHDK, CDR2 SYGVNS. The CDR3 has 14 amino acids. V lost 6 bases, J lost 5 bases, and 16 bases lay in between. The clonotype originates from a man aged 55 to 70 with acute or convalescent COVID-19. Sequencing was performed on peripheral blood. The chain joins TRBV25-1 to TRBJ1-1; D might be TRBD1 (5 bases). CDR3 sequence (DNA): TGTGCCAGCAGGGAACAGGTCGGGGGTACTGAAGCTTTCTTT. Translating it yields CASREQVGGTEAFF. The full variable domain, its missing parts supplied by reference TRBV25-1 and TRBJ1-1, is EADIYQTPRYLVIGTGKKITLECSQTMGHDKMYWYQQDPGMELHLIHYSYGVNSTEKGDLSSESTVSRIRTEHFPLTLESARPSHTSQYLCASREQVGGTEAFFGQGTRLTVV.